Described below is a single T cell receptor (beta chain) sequence and its context. V lost 1 base and J lost 6, with 31 bases in between. From germline, CDR1 is MDHEN and CDR2 SYDVKM. The CDR3 loop spans 21 amino acids. The source of the sample is a study of blood T cell repertoires in COVID-19. Study-level background: Acute and convalescent COVID-19 samples came from the United States, Italy and Spain. PBMCs, B-cell-depleted T cells, or T cells were the source of the cDNA or gDNA that made up the material.

Study processing details: Estimates of nucleated cell counts were drawn from the amplification of reference gene primers. TCRdb keeps only in-frame clones here, not all; method: immunoSEQ multiplex PCR. Clone size and V and J calls were adopted from that table, with D and trimming inferred from the DNA. The table includes about 160,000 clones, about 93% detected once. The chain employs TRBV28 and TRBJ1-5; the D gene is possibly TRBD1 (5 bases). The TCR was taken from a woman in her 50s with acute or convalescent COVID-19. The specimen sequenced was peripheral blood. CDR3: CASSLYPRGQEGRDFSQPQHF. In DNA form, the CDR3 reads TGTGCCAGCAGTTTATATCCCCGCGGCCAAGAAGGCCGGGACTTTAGTCAGCCCCAGCATTTT.